This TCR beta chain was identified in a study of T cells in narcolepsy (dated by TCRdb to about 2018). The study in broad terms: Healthy control donors were enrolled in the study alongside patients who had narcolepsy type 1 or type 2 (NT1, NT2). To look for autoreactive T cells in narcolepsy patients that target self-antigens of hypocretin neurons (hypocretin, TRIB2), the study used TCR Vbeta sequencing to follow clonotypes in blood and CSF.

In the germline V gene, CDR1 corresponds to MRHNA and CDR2 to SNTAGT. V is shortened by 7 bases, J by 0 bases, and the region joining them spans 9 bases. The CDR3, cysteine through phenylalanine, is 14 amino acids long. The retained sequence is limited to the CDR3, 42 bases, with the frame set at the first base. On this clone: The antigen it binds to is not known. No much larger clone is present one base from it, and per-base qualities are unavailable.

The library was generated by the immunoSEQ multiplex PCR assay. TCRdb's version of the immuneACCESS table is confined to in-frame rearrangements and falls short of the full clone set. An unresolved V gene accounts for under half of the shortfall where checked; the remainder is of unknown origin. Counted in this sample were roughly 25,000 clones; about 85% of them appeared once. The ten largest account for approximately 1.3% of the sample. For TCR Vbeta sequencing, memory CD4+ T cells were sorted ex vivo from the peripheral blood of narcolepsy patients and healthy controls. On the study overall, not on this receptor specifically: Numbers of sequenced blood memory CD4+ clonotypes were comparable, with averages of about 39,494 in patients and fewer than 35,000 in controls. According to the report, autoreactive clonotypes were detected serially in the blood of the same patients and of different patients, but not in healthy controls. Certain blood memory CD4+ repertoires from patients and controls had no sequences that matched autoreactive T cell clones. In plots comparing CSF and blood CD4+ T cell clonotypes from the same patient, HCRT-specific and TRIB2-specific autoreactive clonotypes were highlighted.

This clonotype was sampled from a human donor with narcolepsy. The sequence links TRBV6-4 to TRBJ2-2; the D gene identity is not certain. Sequencing input: CD45RA- memory CD4+ T cells from PBMCs. The cell subset or site label corresponds to: memory T cells sorted ex vivo from peripheral blood. CDR3 reads: CASTIYANTGELFF. The DNA is as follows: TGTGCCAGCACCATCTACGCGAACACCGGGGAGCTGTTTTTT.